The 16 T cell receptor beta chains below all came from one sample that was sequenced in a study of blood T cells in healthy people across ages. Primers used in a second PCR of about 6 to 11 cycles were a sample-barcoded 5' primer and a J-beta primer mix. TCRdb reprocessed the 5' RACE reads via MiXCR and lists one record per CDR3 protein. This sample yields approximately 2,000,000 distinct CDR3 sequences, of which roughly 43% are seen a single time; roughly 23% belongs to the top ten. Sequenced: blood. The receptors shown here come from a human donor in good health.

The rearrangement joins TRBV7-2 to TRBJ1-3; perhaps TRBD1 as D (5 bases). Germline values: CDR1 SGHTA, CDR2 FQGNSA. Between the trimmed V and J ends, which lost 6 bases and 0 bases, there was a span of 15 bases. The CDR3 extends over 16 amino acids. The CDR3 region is CASSTQVGGSGNTIYF. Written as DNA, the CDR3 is TGTGCCAGCAGTACCCAGGTGGGGGGCTCTGGAAACACCATATATTTT.

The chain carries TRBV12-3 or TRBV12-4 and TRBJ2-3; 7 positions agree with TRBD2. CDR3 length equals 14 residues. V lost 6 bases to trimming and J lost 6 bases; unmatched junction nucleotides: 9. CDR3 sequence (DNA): TGTGCCAGCAGCCAAAGGGAGGGCTTGGATACGCAGTATTTT. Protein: CASSQREGLDTQYF.

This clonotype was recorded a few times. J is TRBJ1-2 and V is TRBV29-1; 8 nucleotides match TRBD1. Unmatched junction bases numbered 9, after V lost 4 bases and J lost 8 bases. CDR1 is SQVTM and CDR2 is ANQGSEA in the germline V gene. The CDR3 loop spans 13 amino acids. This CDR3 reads CSVVGQGSKGYTF. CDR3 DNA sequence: TGCAGCGTTGTTGGACAGGGTTCAAAGGGCTACACCTTC.

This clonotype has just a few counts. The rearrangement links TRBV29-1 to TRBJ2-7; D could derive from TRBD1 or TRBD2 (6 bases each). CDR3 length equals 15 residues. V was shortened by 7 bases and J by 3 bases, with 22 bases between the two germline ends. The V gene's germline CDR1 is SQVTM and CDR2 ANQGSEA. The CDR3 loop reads CSATDTGTLFYEQYF. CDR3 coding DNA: TGCAGCGCCACCGACACAGGGACTTTATTCTACGAGCAGTACTTC.

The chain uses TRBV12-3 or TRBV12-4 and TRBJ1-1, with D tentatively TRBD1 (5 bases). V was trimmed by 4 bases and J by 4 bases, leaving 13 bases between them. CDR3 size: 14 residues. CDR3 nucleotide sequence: TGTGCCAGCAGTTGGGTTGGGGGGTCCACTGAAGCTTTCTTT. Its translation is CASSWVGGSTEAFF.

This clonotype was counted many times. Written as DNA, the CDR3 is TGTGCCAGCAGTGGGGGACAAGGCTACGAGCAGTACTTC. It is translated as CASSGGQGYEQYF. This chain connects TRBV2 to TRBJ2-7, with a weak D call TRBD1 (6 bases). The CDR3 extends over 13 amino acids. Germline CDR1 reads SNHLY; CDR2 reads FYNNEI. The germline V and J ends were trimmed by 4 bases and 3 bases, with 10 bases remaining between them.

CDR3 nucleotide sequence: TGCAGTGCTTCCTCGGCGGGGTGGGAAGCCAAAAACATTCAGTACTTC. It codes for CSASSAGWEAKNIQYF. The chain recombines TRBV20-1 with TRBJ2-4, with a tentative D call TRBD2 (6 bases). The ends were cut back, 5 bases at V and 0 bases at J, with 17 bases in the middle. Germline V CDR1 and CDR2: DFQATT, SNEGSKA (reference sequence). This CDR3 contains 16 residues.

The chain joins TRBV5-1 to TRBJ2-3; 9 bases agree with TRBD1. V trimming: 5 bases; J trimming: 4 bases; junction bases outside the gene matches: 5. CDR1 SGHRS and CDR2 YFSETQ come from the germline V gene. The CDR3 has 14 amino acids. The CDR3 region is CASRGGQGPDTQYF. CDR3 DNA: TGCGCCAGCAGGGGGGGACAGGGACCAGATACGCAGTATTTT.

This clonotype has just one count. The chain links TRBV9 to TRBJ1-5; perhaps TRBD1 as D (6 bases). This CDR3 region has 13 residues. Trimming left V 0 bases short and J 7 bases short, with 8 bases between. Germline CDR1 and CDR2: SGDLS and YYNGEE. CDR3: CASSVGTDQPQHF. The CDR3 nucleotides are TGTGCCAGCAGCGTAGGGACAGACCAGCCCCAGCATTTT.

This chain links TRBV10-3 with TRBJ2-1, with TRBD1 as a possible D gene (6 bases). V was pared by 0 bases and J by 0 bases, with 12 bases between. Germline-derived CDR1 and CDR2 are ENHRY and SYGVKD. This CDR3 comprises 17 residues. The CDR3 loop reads CAISESKQGDSYNEQFF. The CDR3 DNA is TGTGCCATCAGTGAGTCGAAACAGGGAGACTCCTACAATGAGCAGTTCTTC.

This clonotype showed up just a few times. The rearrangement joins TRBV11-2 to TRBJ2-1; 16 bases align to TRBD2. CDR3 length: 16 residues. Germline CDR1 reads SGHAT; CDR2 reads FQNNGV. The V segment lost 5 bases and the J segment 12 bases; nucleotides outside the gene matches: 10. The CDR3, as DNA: TGTGCCAGCAGCCCTCCGGGACTAGCGGGGGGGGTAGGGCAGTTCTTC. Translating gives CASSPPGLAGGVGQFF.

The CDR3 loop is CASSYVAGGPLNEQFF. The CDR3, as DNA: TGTGCCAGCAGTTACGTCGCGGGGGGGCCTCTGAATGAGCAGTTCTTC. This sequence joins TRBV6-5 and TRBJ2-1; TRBD2 matches at 9 bases. Germline CDR1 MNHEY, CDR2 SVGAGI. There are 16 residues in the CDR3. Trimming at V came to 2 bases and at J to 7 bases, leaving 9 bases not matched to a gene.

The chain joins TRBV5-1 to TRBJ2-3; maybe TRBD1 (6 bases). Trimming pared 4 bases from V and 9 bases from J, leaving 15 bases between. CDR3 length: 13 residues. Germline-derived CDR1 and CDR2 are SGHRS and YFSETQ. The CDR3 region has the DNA TGCGCCAGCAGCGCGACCTTAACAGGGACGCAGTATTTT. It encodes CASSATLTGTQYF.

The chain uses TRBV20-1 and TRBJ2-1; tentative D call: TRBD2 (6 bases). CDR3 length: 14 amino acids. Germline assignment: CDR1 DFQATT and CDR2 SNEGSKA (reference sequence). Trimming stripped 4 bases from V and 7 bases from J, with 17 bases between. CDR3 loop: CSANPGLVFNEQFF. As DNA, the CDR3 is TGCAGTGCTAACCCGGGACTGGTGTTTAATGAGCAGTTCTTC.

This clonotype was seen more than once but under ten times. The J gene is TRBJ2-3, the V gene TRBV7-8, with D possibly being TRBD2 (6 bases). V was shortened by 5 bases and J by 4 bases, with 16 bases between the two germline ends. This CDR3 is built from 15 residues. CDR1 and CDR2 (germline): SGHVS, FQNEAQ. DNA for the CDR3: TGTGCCAGCAGCCCTCTGACTAGTCCTGCAGATACGCAGTATTTT. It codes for CASSPLTSPADTQYF.

The CDR3 sequence is CASSFPTPGGTYTEAFF. CDR3 nucleotide sequence: TGTGCCAGCAGCTTCCCTACGCCGGGAGGGACCTACACTGAAGCTTTCTTT. The chain combines TRBV7-9 with TRBJ1-1; a possible D gene is TRBD1 (5 bases). Germline CDR1 is SEHNR and CDR2 is FQNEAQ (reference sequence). The CDR3 contains 17 residues. Trimming cost V 3 bases and J 3 bases, with 20 bases left between them.